Following are 20 T cell receptor beta chains from one sample sequenced in a study of blood T cell repertoires in COVID-19. Some clones are missing from TCRdb's copy, which holds only in-frame ones; the method was immunoSEQ multiplex PCR. Of hundreds of thousands of clones in the sample, roughly 90% were seen once. Sequences were obtained from PBMCs or T cells enriched from blood (not recorded which). Every receptor here comes from a woman under 40 who had recovered from COVID-19.

The CDR3 sequence: CASSSEREGYEQYF. The CDR3 coding sequence is TGCGCCAGCAGCTCAGAGCGGGAGGGTTACGAGCAGTACTTC. The V call is TRBV5-1, the J call TRBJ2-7; 10 bases fit TRBD2. Germline V gene sequence: CDR1 SGHRS, CDR2 YFSETQ. The CDR3 spans 14 residues. J was trimmed by 4 bases and V by 3 bases; bases with no gene match: 4.

This clone appeared once. This chain links TRBV20-1 with TRBJ2-7; D is uncertain. Trimming removed 1 base from V and 3 bases from J, with 4 bases in between. CDR3 length equals 11 residues. In germline, CDR1 is DFQATT, CDR2 SNEGSKA (reference sequence). The CDR3 region has the DNA TGCAGTGCTAGAGGGCTCTACGAGCAGTACTTC. Encoded protein: CSARGLYEQYF.

CDR3 sequence reads: CASSPQGYLGGANVLTF. The DNA for the CDR3 is TGTGCCAGCAGCCCACAGGGGTATCTGGGCGGGGCCAACGTCCTGACTTTC. The chain has TRBV5-4 and TRBJ2-6; 7 bases line up with TRBD1. The CDR3 consists of 17 residues. CDR1 SGHNT and CDR2 YYREEE come from the germline V gene (reference sequence). The J segment lost 4 bases and the V segment lost 4 bases, leaving 11 bases of the junction unmatched.

V is TRBV4-2 and J is TRBJ2-1; TRBD2 matches at 11 bases. Germline V gene data show CDR1 as LGHNA and CDR2 as YNFKEQ. CDR3 length: 18 amino acids. With 1 base clipped from V and 3 bases from J, the junction kept 8 bases outside the gene matches. The CDR3 DNA follows: TGTGCCAGCAGCCAAGGGGGGACTAGCGGACTGCTCTACAATGAGCAGTTCTTC. Translating it yields CASSQGGTSGLLYNEQFF.

The chain carries TRBV4-1 and TRBJ2-3; D is possibly TRBD2 (5 bases). CDR1 is MGHRA and CDR2 is YSYEKL in the germline V gene. This CDR3 is 18 amino acids long. Trimming took 0 bases from V and 2 from J, leaving 18 bases between them. CDR3 sequence: CASSQESRGEVYTDTQYF. In DNA form, the CDR3 reads TGCGCCAGCAGCCAAGAGTCCCGGGGAGAAGTATACACAGATACGCAGTATTTT.

The CDR3 coding sequence is TGTGCCAGCAGTACTTCACGACAGAAATCTGAAGCTTTCTTT. As protein: CASSTSRQKSEAFF. The chain is built from TRBV6-2 or TRBV6-3 and TRBJ1-1; tentative D call: TRBD1 (5 bases). Trimming took 5 bases from V and 6 from J, leaving 16 bases between them. CDR3 length: 14 amino acids. Germline V gene sequence: CDR1 MNHEY, CDR2 SVGEGT.

This rearrangement joins TRBV5-1 to TRBJ2-7; D might be TRBD1 (5 bases). The V gene lost 5 bases and the J gene lost 4 bases, with 10 bases spanning the gap. Germline values: CDR1 SGHRS, CDR2 YFSETQ. The CDR3 extends over 12 amino acids. DNA for the CDR3: TGCGCCAGCAGGAGACAGACATACGAGCAGTACTTC. It encodes CASRRQTYEQYF.

This clone was recorded only once. The chain joins TRBV18 to TRBJ2-7; TRBD1 might be the D (6 bases). The length of the CDR3 is 17 residues. V lost 5 bases to trimming and J lost 3 bases, with 23 bases between them. Germline CDR1 and CDR2: KGHSH and LQKENI. This chain's CDR3 is CASSSDMWGTGNYEQYF. In DNA form, the CDR3 reads TGTGCCAGCTCATCAGACATGTGGGGAACAGGGAACTACGAGCAGTACTTC.

The chain has TRBV3-1 (or the pseudogene TRBV3-2) and TRBJ1-4; D ambiguous. In germline, CDR1 is LGHDT, CDR2 YNNKEL (reference sequence). CDR3 length: 14 residues. V shed 0 bases and J shed 12 bases, with 14 bases lying between them. CDR3 in DNA: TGTGCCAGCAGCCAAGATGGGTCACAGTGGGAACTGTTTTTT. This sequence encodes CASSQDGSQWELFF.

As DNA, the CDR3 is TGCAGCGTTCTACCGTACGGACAGGTCCCTAGCACAGATACGCAGTATTTT. Amino acid sequence: CSVLPYGQVPSTDTQYF. The chain links TRBV29-1 to TRBJ2-3, with 7 bases identical to TRBD1. The CDR3 covers 17 residues. The V segment lost 5 bases and the J segment 0 bases; nucleotides outside the gene matches: 14. Looked up from germline, CDR1 is SQVTM and CDR2 is ANQGSEA.

This chain's CDR3 is CASSPSGLRENQPQHF. The CDR3 DNA follows: TGCGCCAGCAGCCCATCTGGATTGAGGGAGAATCAGCCCCAGCATTTT. The chain carries TRBV5-1 and TRBJ1-5; D not resolved. Trimming cost V 4 bases and J 4 bases, with 18 bases left between them. CDR3 length equals 16 residues. Germline V gene data show CDR1 as SGHRS and CDR2 as YFSETQ.

The gene calls are TRBV7-2 and TRBJ1-3; D perhaps matches TRBD1 (5 bases). There are 16 residues in the CDR3. V was pared by 3 bases and J by 0 bases, with 12 bases between. The germline V gene encodes CDR1 SGHTA and CDR2 FQGNSA. The chain's CDR3 is CASSLGPTSSGNTIYF. The CDR3 DNA is TGTGCCAGCAGCTTGGGGCCGACAAGCTCTGGAAACACCATATATTTT.

The chain uses TRBV11-3 and TRBJ2-2, with D possibly matching TRBD2 (5 bases). The germline V gene encodes CDR1 SGHNT and CDR2 YENEEA. CDR3 length: 15 residues. The V end was cut by 1 base, the J end by 0 bases, with 6 bases between. CDR3 sequence: CASSLGGANTGELFF. CDR3 coding DNA: TGTGCCAGCAGCTTAGGGGGAGCGAACACCGGGGAGCTGTTTTTT.

The rearrangement links TRBV28 to TRBJ2-1, with 7 bases that match TRBD2. The germline CDR1 and CDR2 sequences are MDHEN and SYDVKM. The CDR3 totals 15 residues. Trimming cost V 6 bases and J 3 bases; bases outside gene matches: 8. The CDR3 region is CASSGYGGSYNEQFF. The CDR3 bases are TGTGCCAGCAGCGGGTATGGCGGGAGCTACAATGAGCAGTTCTTC.

CDR3: CASSPGPAVTNTGELFF. CDR3 nucleotide sequence: TGTGCCAGCAGTCCCGGTCCAGCGGTAACGAACACCGGGGAGCTGTTTTTT. The chain carries TRBV27 and TRBJ2-2; D perhaps matches TRBD2 (5 bases). The CDR3 spans 17 residues. Trimming took off 5 bases at V and 0 bases at J, with 16 bases between the two ends. Germline loops: CDR1 MNHEY, CDR2 SMNVEV (reference sequence).

This clone appeared a few times. This chain joins TRBV7-2 and TRBJ2-4; 7 bases line up with TRBD2. V trimming: 5 bases; J trimming: 8 bases; junction bases outside the gene matches: 9. CDR3 size: 14 residues. From germline, CDR1 is SGHTA and CDR2 FQGNSA. The CDR3 DNA reads TGTGCCAGCAGCCCGGGACTATCCGGGGACATTCAGTACTTC. Its protein product is CASSPGLSGDIQYF.

This chain joins TRBV5-1 and TRBJ2-7; 9 bases map to TRBD1. Trimming cost V 3 bases and J 4 bases; bases outside gene matches: 11. The CDR3 sequence is 16 residues long. The germline V gene has CDR1 SGHRS and CDR2 YFSETQ. The CDR3 DNA reads as TGCGCCAGCAGCTATAACAGGGGGCTAACTCGATACGAGCAGTACTTC. This encodes CASSYNRGLTRYEQYF. The full variable domain, in which reference TRBV5-1 and TRBJ2-7 provide the parts outside the CDR3, is KAGVTQTPRYLIKTRGQQVTLSCSPISGHRSVSWYQQTPGQGLQFLFEYFSETQRNKGNFPGRFSGRQFSNSRSEMNVSTLELGDSALYLCASSYNRGLTRYEQYFGPGTRLTVT.

This rearrangement joins TRBV11-2 to TRBJ1-4; a possible D gene is TRBD1 (5 bases). V gave up 6 bases and J gave up 6 bases, with 14 bases separating them. Germline V gene sequence: CDR1 SGHAT, CDR2 FQNNGV. The CDR3 contains 14 residues. CDR3 DNA: TGTGCCAGCAGTTTTCGGGGGTACGATGAAAAACTGTTTTTT. It translates to CASSFRGYDEKLFF.

The V gene is TRBV5-4, the J gene TRBJ1-2; a weak D match, TRBD1 (5 bases). The CDR3 runs 13 residues. Germline V CDR1 and CDR2: SGHNT, YYREEE (reference sequence). V was shortened by 0 bases and J by 3 bases, with 6 bases between the two germline ends. DNA for the CDR3: TGTGCCAGCAGCTTGGGGGGCGACTATGGCTACACCTTC. Its translation: CASSLGGDYGYTF.

This chain uses TRBV2 with TRBJ2-1; 7 bases fit TRBD2. After removal of 6 bases from V and 0 bases from J, the junction contained 11 bases not matched to a gene. The germline V gene encodes CDR1 SNHLY and CDR2 FYNNEI. The CDR3 consists of 17 residues. For the CDR3, the DNA is TGTGCCAGCAGGGCCCTAAGGCGGGAGACCTCCTACAATGAGCAGTTCTTC. Its protein is CASRALRRETSYNEQFF.